This T cell receptor beta chain was captured in a study of shared clonotypes between healthy human individuals. Overall study context: Every donor yielded three CD4 naive, three CD4 memory, two CD8 naive and one CD8 memory plate.

Germline CDR1 reads SNHLY; CDR2 reads FYNNEI. V gave up 3 bases and J gave up 8 bases, with 13 bases separating them. CDR3 length equals 13 residues. This table comes from immunoSEQ multiplex PCR, and its TCRdb copy is limited to in-frame clones, with some not included. The sample shows 2 million to 3 million clones, approximately 94% of them seen only once. Study results and limitations: Four donors had about 5% of their naive CD4 clonotypes in common.

A remark on this clone: The antigen is not known.

The chain uses TRBV2 and TRBJ1-2; no reliable D call. Specimen: naive CD4+ T cells from PBMCs. Subset noted: CD45RA+ positively selected. The clonotype was recovered from a man between 18 and 35 years old in good health. Some clones in this sample may be carry-over from other donors' samples. The CDR3 region is CASSEGRPAGYTF. The CDR3 DNA sequence: TGTGCCAGCAGTGAGGGGAGACCTGCCGGCTACACCTTC.